This T cell receptor (beta chain) stems from a study of beta chain features in type 1 diabetes. Study results and limitations: Diminished insertions and augmented deletions at VDJ junctions characterized type 1 diabetes patients. The naive, central memory and Treg TCRB repertoires of patients appeared to be more similar to one another than those of healthy donors. In all four CD4+ subsets, TCRB CDR3 length was significantly, moderately reduced in type 1 diabetes.

With regard to this clone: No antigen is known for it.

As every portion of the isolated RNA was reverse transcribed, the sequencing read expressed TCRB transcripts. Method: immunoSEQ multiplex PCR; TCRdb's copy keeps in-frame clones and lacks some. This sample has 200,000 to 300,000 clones, with 11% found just once. V gave up 2 bases and J gave up 7 bases, with 19 bases separating them. There are 15 residues in the CDR3. In germline, CDR1 is SGDLS, CDR2 YYNGEE. V gene TRBV9 combines with J gene TRBJ2-7; D is possibly TRBD2 (6 bases). The sequenced sample consisted of naive CD4+ T cells from blood. The sequence was collected from a man aged 30 to 45 with type 1 diabetes. The CDR3 loop is CASSVGAWGTGEQYF. DNA for the CDR3: TGTGCCAGCAGCGTTGGGGCCTGGGGGACTGGGGAGCAGTACTTC.